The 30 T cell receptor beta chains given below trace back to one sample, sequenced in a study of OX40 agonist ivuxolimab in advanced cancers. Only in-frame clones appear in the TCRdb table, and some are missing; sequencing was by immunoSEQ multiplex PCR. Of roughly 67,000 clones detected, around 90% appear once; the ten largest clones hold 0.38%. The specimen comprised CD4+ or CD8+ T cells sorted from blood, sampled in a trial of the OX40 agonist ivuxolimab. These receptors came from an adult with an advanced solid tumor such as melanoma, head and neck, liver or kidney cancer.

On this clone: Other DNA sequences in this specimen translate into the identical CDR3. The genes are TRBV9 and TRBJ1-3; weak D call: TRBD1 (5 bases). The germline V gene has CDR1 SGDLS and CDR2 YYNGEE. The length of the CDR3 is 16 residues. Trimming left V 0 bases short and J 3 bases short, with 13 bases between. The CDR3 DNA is TGTGCCAGCAGCGTAGGTGAGGGGAGGAGTGGAAACACCATATATTTT. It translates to CASSVGEGRSGNTIYF.

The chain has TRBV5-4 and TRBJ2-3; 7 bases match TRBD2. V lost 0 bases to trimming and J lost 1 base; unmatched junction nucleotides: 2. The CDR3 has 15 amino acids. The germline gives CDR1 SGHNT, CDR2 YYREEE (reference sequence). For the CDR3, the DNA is TGTGCCAGCAGCTTGGAAGCGGGGCGCACAGATACGCAGTATTTT. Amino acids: CASSLEAGRTDTQYF.

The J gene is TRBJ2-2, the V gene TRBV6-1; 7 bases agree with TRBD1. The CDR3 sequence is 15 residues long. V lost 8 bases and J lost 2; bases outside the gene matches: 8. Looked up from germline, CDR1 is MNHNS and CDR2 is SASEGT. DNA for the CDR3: TGTGCCAGCCGAACCGGGACAGCAAACACCGGGGAGCTGTTTTTT. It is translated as CASRTGTANTGELFF.

The CDR3 sequence is CASSLAPGGGGGEQYF. For the CDR3, the DNA is TGTGCCAGCAGCTTAGCCCCCGGCGGGGGGGGAGGCGAGCAGTACTTC. This chain joins TRBV11-2 and TRBJ2-7; 9 bases align to TRBD2. The length of the CDR3 is 16 residues. CDR1 is SGHAT, CDR2 FQNNGV, per germline. The junction had 10 bases not matched to a gene; V was cut back by 1 base and J by 6 bases.

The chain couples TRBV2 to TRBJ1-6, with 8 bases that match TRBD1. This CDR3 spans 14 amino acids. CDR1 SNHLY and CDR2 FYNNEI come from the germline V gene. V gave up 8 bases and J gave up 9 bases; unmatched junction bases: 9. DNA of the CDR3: TGTGCCAGCTCAGGTGGACAGGGAAGTTCACCCCTCCACTTT. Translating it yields CASSGGQGSSPLHF. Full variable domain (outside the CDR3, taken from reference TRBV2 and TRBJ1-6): EPEVTQTPSHQVTQMGQEVILRCVPISNHLYFYWYRQILGQKVEFLVSFYNNEISEKSEIFDDQFSVERPDGSNFTLKIRSTKLEDSAMYFCASSGGQGSSPLHFGNGTRLTVT.

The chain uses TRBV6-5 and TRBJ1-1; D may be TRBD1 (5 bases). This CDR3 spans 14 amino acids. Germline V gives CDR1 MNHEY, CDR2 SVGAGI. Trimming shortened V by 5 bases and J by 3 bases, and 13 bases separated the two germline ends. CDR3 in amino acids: CASSVWAGHTEAFF. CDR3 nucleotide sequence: TGTGCCAGCAGTGTTTGGGCAGGGCACACTGAAGCTTTCTTT.

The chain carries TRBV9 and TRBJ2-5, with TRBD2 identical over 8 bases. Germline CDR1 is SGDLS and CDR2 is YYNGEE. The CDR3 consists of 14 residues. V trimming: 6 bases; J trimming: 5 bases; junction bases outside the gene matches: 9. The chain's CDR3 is CASTTSGGLETQYF. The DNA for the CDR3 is TGTGCCAGCACTACCAGCGGGGGTTTGGAGACCCAGTACTTC.

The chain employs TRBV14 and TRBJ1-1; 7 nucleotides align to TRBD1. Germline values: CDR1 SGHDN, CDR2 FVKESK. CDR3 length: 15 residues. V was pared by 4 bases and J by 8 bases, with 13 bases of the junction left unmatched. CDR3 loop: CASSPPTTGPKEAFF. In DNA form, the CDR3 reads TGTGCCAGCAGCCCTCCCACGACAGGGCCCAAGGAAGCTTTCTTT.

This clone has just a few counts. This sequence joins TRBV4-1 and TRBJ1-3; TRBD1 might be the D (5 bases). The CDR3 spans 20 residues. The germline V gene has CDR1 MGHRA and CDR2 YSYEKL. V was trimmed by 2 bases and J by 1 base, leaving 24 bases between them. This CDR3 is CASSQRLLRTGTESGNTIYF. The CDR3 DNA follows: TGCGCCAGCAGCCAACGATTACTTAGGACCGGGACGGAGTCTGGAAACACCATATATTTT.

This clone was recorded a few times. The CDR3 protein is CASRLASGANVLTF. The CDR3 nucleotides are TGTGCCAGCAGGTTGGCCTCTGGGGCCAACGTCCTGACTTTC. The chain links TRBV11-1 to TRBJ2-6; D gene ambiguous. Trimming took off 6 bases at V and 0 bases at J, with 6 bases between the two ends. The CDR3 runs to 14 residues. Per the germline V gene, CDR1 is SGHAT and CDR2 is FQDESV (reference sequence).

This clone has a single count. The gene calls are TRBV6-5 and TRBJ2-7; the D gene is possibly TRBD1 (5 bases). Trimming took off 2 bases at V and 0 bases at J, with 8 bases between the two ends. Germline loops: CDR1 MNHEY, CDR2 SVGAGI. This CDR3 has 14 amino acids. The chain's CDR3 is CASSYERGSYEQYF. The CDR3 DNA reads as TGTGCCAGCAGTTACGAAAGGGGCTCCTACGAGCAGTACTTC.

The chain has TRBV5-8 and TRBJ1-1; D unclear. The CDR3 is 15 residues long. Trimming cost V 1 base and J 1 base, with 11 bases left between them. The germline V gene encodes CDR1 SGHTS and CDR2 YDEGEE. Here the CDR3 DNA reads TGTGCCAGCAGCTTGTATCCAGGAGGGAACACTGAAGCTTTCTTT. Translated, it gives CASSLYPGGNTEAFF.

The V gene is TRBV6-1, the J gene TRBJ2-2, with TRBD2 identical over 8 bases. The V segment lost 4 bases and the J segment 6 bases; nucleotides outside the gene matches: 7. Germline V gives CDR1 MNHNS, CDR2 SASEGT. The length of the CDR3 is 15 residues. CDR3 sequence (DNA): TGTGCCAGCAGTGCCCCGGGACTAGATCCCGGGGAGCTGTTTTTT. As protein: CASSAPGLDPGELFF.

The CDR3, as DNA: TGTGCCAGCCAGGAGGGAACCAAAAACATTCAGTACTTC. This sequence encodes CASQEGTKNIQYF. The chain has TRBV7-9 and TRBJ2-4, with a weak D call TRBD2 (6 bases). Germline V CDR1 and CDR2: SEHNR, FQNEAQ (reference sequence). The CDR3 is made up of 13 amino acids. Trimming pared 8 bases from V and 2 bases from J, leaving 10 bases between. Filled out from reference TRBV7-9 and TRBJ2-4, the complete variable domain reads DTGVSQNPRHKITKRGQNVTFRCDPISEHNRLYWYRQTLGQGPEFLTYFQNEAQLEKSRLLSDRFSAERPKGSFSTLEIQRTEQGDSAMYLCASQEGTKNIQYFGAGTRLSVL.

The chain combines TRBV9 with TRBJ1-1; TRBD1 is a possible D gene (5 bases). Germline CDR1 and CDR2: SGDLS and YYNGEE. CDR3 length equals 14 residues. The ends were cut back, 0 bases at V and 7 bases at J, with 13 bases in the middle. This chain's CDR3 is CASSVGRRVGEAFF. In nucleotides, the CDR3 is TGTGCCAGCAGCGTAGGTCGCAGGGTGGGTGAAGCTTTCTTT.

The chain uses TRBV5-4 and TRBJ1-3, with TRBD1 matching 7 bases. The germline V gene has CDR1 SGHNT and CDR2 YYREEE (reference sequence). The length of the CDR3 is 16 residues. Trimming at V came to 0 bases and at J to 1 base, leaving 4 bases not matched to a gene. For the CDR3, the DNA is TGTGCCAGCAGCTTGGGCGGACAGGCTTCTGGAAACACCATATATTTT. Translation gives CASSLGGQASGNTIYF. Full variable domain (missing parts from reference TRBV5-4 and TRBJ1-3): ETGVTQSPTHLIKTRGQQVTLRCSSQSGHNTVSWYQQALGQGPQFIFQYYREEENGRGNFPPRFSGLQFPNYSSELNVNALELDDSALYLCASSLGGQASGNTIYFGEGSWLTVV.

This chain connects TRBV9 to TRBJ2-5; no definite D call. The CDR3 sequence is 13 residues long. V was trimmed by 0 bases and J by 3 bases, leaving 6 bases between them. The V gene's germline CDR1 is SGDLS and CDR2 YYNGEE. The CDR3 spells CASSVAPEETQYF. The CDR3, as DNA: TGTGCCAGCAGCGTAGCTCCAGAAGAGACCCAGTACTTC. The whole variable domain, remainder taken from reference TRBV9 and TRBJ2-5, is DSGVTQTPKHLITATGQRVTLRCSPRSGDLSVYWYQQSLDQGLQFLIQYYNGEERAKGNILERFSAQQFPDLHSELNLSSLELGDSALYFCASSVAPEETQYFGPGTRLLVL.

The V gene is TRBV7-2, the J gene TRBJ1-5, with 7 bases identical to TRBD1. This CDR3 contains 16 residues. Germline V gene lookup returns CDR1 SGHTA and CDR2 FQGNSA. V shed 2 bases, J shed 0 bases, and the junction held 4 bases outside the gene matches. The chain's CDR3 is CASSLRQGDSNQPQHF. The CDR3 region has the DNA TGTGCCAGCAGCTTACGACAGGGAGATAGCAATCAGCCCCAGCATTTT.

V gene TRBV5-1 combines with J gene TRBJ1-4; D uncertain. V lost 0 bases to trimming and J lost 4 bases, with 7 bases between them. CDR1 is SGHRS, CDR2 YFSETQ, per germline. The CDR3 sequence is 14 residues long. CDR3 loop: CASSLVGGNEKLFF. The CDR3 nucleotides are TGCGCCAGCAGCTTGGTAGGCGGTAATGAAAAACTGTTTTTT.

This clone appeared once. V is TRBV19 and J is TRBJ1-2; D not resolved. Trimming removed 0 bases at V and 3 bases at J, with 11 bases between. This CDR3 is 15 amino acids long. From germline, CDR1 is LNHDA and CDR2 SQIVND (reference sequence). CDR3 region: CASSIDRQVYYGYTF. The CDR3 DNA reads TGTGCCAGTAGTATAGATCGGCAGGTTTACTATGGCTACACCTTC.

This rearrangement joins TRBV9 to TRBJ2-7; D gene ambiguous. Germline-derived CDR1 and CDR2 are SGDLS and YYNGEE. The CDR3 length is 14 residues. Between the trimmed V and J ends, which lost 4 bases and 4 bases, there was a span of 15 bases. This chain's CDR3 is CASSSTRVGYEQYF. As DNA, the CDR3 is TGTGCCAGCAGCTCAACCCGGGTCGGGTACGAGCAGTACTTC.

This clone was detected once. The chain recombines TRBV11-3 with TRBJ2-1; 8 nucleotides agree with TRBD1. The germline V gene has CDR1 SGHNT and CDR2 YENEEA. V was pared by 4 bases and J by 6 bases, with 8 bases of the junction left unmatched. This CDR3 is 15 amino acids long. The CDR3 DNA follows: TGTGCCAGCAGCTCCCTCGACAGGGGAGGCAATGAGCAGTTCTTC. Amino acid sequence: CASSSLDRGGNEQFF.

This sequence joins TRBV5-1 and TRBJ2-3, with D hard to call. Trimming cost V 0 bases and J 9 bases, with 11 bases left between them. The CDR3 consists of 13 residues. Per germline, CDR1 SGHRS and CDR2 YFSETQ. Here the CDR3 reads CASSLAGPGTQYF. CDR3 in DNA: TGCGCCAGCAGCTTGGCCGGCCCAGGAACGCAGTATTTT.

The CDR3 loop is CASSNRGFTEAFF. As DNA, the CDR3 is TGTGCCAGCAGTAACAGGGGTTTCACTGAAGCTTTCTTT. The chain links TRBV28 to TRBJ1-1; 7 nucleotides align to TRBD1. The CDR3 is 13 amino acids. Trimming cost V 5 bases and J 4 bases; bases outside gene matches: 4. CDR1 and CDR2 from the germline V gene are MDHEN and SYDVKM.

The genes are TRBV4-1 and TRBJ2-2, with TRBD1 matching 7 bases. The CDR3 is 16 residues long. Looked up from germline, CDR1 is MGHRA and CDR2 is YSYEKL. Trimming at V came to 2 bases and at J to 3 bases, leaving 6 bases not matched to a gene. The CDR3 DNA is TGCGCCAGCAGCCAACCCCCGGGACAGCACACCGGGGAGCTGTTTTTT. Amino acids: CASSQPPGQHTGELFF.

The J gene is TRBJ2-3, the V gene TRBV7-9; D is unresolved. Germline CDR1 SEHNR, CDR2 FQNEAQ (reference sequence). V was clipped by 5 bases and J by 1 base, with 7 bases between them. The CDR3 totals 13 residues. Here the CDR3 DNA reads TGTGCCAGCAGCCCATCCCGCACAGATACGCAGTATTTT. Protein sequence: CASSPSRTDTQYF.

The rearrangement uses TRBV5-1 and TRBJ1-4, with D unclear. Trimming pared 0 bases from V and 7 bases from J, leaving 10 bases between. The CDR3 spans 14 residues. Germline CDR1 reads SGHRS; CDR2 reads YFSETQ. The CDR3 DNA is TGCGCCAGCAGCTTGGAAGGGTTTGGTGAAAAACTGTTTTTT. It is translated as CASSLEGFGEKLFF. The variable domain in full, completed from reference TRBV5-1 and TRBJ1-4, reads KAGVTQTPRYLIKTRGQQVTLSCSPISGHRSVSWYQQTPGQGLQFLFEYFSETQRNKGNFPGRFSGRQFSNSRSEMNVSTLELGDSALYLCASSLEGFGEKLFFGSGTQLSVL.

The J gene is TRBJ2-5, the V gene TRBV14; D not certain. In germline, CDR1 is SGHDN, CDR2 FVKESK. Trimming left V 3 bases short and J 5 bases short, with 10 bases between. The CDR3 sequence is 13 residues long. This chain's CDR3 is CASSQGYRETQYF. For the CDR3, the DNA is TGTGCCAGCAGCCAGGGGTATAGGGAGACCCAGTACTTC.

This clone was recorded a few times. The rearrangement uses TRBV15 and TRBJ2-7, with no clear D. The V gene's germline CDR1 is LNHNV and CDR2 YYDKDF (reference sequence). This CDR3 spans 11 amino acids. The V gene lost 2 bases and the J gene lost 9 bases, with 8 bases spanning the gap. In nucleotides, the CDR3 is TGTGCCACCAGCAGATTTTCGTTGCAGTACTTC. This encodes CATSRFSLQYF.

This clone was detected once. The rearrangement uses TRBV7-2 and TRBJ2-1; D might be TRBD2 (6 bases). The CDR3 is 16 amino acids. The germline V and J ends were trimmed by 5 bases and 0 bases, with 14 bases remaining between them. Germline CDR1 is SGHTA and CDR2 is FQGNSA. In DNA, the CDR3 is TGTGCCAGCAGCACCCGGCGGAGGGCCTCCTACAATGAGCAGTTCTTC. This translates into CASSTRRRASYNEQFF.